The T cell receptor (beta chain) described here comes from a study of blood T cell repertoires in COVID-19. For the study at large: The origin of the acute and convalescent COVID-19 samples was the United States, Italy and Spain. T cells, B-cell-depleted T cells, or PBMCs supplied cDNA or gDNA.

This clone was detected only a few times. Source study methods: The assay estimated nucleated cells by amplifying reference gene primers. Profiling relied on immunoSEQ multiplex PCR, and the TCRdb table lists in-frame clones only, not all of them. The V and J calls and the clone size are those of that table, but D and trimming were determined from the DNA. Seen here are roughly 120,000 clones, 84% observed once, and the top ten hold under 7%. The specimen was peripheral blood. The clonotype originates from a woman in her fifties or sixties with acute or convalescent COVID-19.

CDR3 nucleotides: TGTGCCAGCTCCCGGGAGGGGGACTTTAATTCACCCCTCCACTTT. Amino acid sequence: CASSREGDFNSPLHF. V is TRBV18 and J is TRBJ1-6, with a tentative D call TRBD1 (6 bases). CDR1 is KGHSH, CDR2 LQKENI, per germline. The CDR3 runs to 15 residues. V was shortened by 6 bases and J by 6 bases, with 15 bases between the two germline ends.